This TCR beta chain was sequenced during a study of early T cells in non-severe SARS-CoV-2 infection. Looking at the study overall: Sequencing of bulk RNA from unsorted whole blood was done, without chain pairing.

Study-level findings and limits: Clonotype matching in VDJdb favored anti-spike CD8 responses and did not capture private and CD4 specificities.

In the case of this clonotype: Its antigen is undetermined.

Individual cDNA molecules carried attached unique molecular identifiers. TCRdb fed the 5' RACE reads into MiXCR, producing one record per CDR3 protein. The sample includes 85,000 to 90,000 distinct CDR3 sequences, 14% of them seen just once. The TCR was taken from an adult who was a healthcare worker with PCR-confirmed SARS-CoV-2 infection or an uninfected control (not recorded which). The specimen sequenced was whole blood.

The CDR3 reads CSVGVGTGELFF. DNA for the CDR3: TGCAGCGTTGGGGTGGGCACCGGGGAGCTGTTTTTT. The chain recombines TRBV29-1 with TRBJ2-2, with unresolved D. The ends were cut back, 4 bases at V and 4 bases at J, with 7 bases in the middle. The CDR3 has 12 amino acids. Germline loops: CDR1 SQVTM, CDR2 ANQGSEA.